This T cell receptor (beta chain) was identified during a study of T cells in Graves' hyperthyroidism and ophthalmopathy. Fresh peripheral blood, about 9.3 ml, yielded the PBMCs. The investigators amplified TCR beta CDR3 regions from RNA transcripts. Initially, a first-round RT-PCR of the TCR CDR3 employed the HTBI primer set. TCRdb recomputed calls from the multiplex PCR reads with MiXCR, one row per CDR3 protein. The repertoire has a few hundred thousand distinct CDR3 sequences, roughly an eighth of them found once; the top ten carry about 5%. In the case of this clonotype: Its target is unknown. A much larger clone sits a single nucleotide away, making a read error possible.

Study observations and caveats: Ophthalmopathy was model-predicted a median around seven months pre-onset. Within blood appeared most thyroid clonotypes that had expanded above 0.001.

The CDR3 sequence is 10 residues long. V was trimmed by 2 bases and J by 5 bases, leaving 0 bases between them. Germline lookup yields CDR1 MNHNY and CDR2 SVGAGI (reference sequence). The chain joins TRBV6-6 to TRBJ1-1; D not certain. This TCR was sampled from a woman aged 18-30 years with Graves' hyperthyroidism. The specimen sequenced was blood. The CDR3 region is CASSYTEAFF. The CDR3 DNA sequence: TGTGCCAGCAGTTACACTGAAGCTTTCTTT.